One and the same sample provided the 3 T cell receptor beta chains below, sequenced in a study of T cells after yellow fever vaccination. TCRdb reprocessed the 5' RACE reads via MiXCR and lists one record per CDR3 protein. The table lists hundreds of thousands of distinct CDR3 sequences, about 10% of them singletons. Specimen: CD4+ T cells sorted from PBMCs, collected 5 days after the yellow fever booster vaccination. All receptors derive from a man aged 18 to 29 who received the YFV17D yellow fever vaccine.

With regard to this clonotype: At one boundary the junction diverges from the germline segment, which might be a read error. The CDR3 sequence is CASSQGQGNTEVFF. CDR3 DNA: TGTGCCAGCAGCCAGGGACAGGGGAACACTGAAGTTTTCTTT. The chain joins TRBV7-9 to TRBJ1-1; TRBD1 matches 10 bases. In germline, CDR1 is SEHNR, CDR2 FQNEAQ (reference sequence). The CDR3 has 14 residues.

The genes are TRBV19 and TRBJ1-5; D unresolved. The CDR3 length is 14 residues. Trimming shortened V by 3 bases and J by 7 bases, and 13 bases separated the two germline ends. Germline V lookup: CDR1 LNHDA, CDR2 SQIVND (reference sequence). CDR3 sequence (DNA): TGTGCCAGTAGTATCTCTGGGGTAGGGCAGCCCCAGCATTTT. It translates to CASSISGVGQPQHF.

The CDR3 sequence: CASSSVWGGEQFF. CDR3 bases: TGTGCCAGCAGCTCAGTATGGGGCGGTGAGCAGTTCTTC. This chain links TRBV7-2 with TRBJ2-1, with D perhaps TRBD1 (5 bases). In germline, CDR1 is SGHTA, CDR2 FQGNSA. The CDR3 loop spans 13 amino acids. V was cut by 4 bases and J by 9 bases, with 13 bases left in between.